Described below is a single T cell receptor (beta chain) sequence and its context. The source of the sample is a study of shared clonotypes between healthy human individuals. Study in general: Serving as donors were a couple of women and three men, whose ages spanned 18 to 49.

Repertoires were generated with immunoSEQ multiplex PCR, while TCRdb's copy carries only in-frame clones and drops some. The top ten hold approximately 0.5% of the sample, which has 800,000 to 1,200,000 clones, 75% to 85% seen once. V lost 5 bases to trimming and J lost 7 bases; unmatched junction nucleotides: 17. The CDR3 has 16 residues. CDR1 and CDR2 (germline): SQVTM, ANQGSEA. This clonotype was obtained from a young man in good health. Some clones in this sample may be carry-over from other donors' samples. Sequenced material: memory CD4+ T cells from PBMCs. Noted subset: CD45RA-negative fraction. This chain joins TRBV29-1 and TRBJ2-4, with TRBD1 matching 7 bases. The DNA for the CDR3 is TGCAGCGTTACTACCGCGACAGGGTTTGGGGAGAACATTCAGTACTTC. This gives the protein CSVTTATGFGENIQYF.